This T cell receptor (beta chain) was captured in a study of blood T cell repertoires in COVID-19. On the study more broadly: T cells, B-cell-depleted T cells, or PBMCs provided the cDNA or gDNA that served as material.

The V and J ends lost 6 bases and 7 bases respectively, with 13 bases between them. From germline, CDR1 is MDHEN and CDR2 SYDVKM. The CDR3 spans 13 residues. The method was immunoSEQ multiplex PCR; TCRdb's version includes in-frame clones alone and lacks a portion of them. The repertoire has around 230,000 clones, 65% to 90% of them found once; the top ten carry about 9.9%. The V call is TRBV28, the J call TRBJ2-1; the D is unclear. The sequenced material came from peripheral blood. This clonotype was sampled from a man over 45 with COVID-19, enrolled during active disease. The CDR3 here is CASSPYYGNEQFF. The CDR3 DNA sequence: TGTGCCAGCAGCCCATACTATGGGAATGAGCAGTTCTTC. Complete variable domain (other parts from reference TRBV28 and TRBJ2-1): DVKVTQSSRYLVKRTGEKVFLECVQDMDHENMFWYRQDPGLGLRLIYFSYDVKMKEKGDIPEGYSVSREKKERFSLILESASTNQTSMYLCASSPYYGNEQFFGPGTRLTVL.